This T cell receptor beta chain is drawn from a study of identical twins. TCRdb ran MiXCR on the 5' RACE reads and lists one entry per CDR3 protein. The sample holds hundreds of thousands of distinct CDR3 sequences, around 21% seen once. This clonotype was counted at least ten times. The CDR3 is 13 amino acids. After removal of 0 bases from V and 10 bases from J, the junction contained 4 bases not matched to a gene. Germline values: CDR1 MRHNA, CDR2 SNTAGT. In addition, the sample was reused for a study of T cells expressing NK-cell markers. From that study: Just one sequenced donor of eight was HCMV-seronegative, while seven were seropositive. Sorting was limited to alpha-beta TCR-expressing T cells with an anti-gamma-delta TCR antibody in several experiments.

The V and J genes are TRBV6-4 and TRBJ2-7; 9 positions agree with TRBD2. The TCR originated in a woman aged 18-30 years in good health. Sample: PBMCs. DNA for the CDR3: TGTGCCAGCAGTGACTCATCTAGCGGGGTACAGTACTTC. It encodes CASSDSSSGVQYF.